The 31 T cell receptor beta chains below all came from one sample that was sequenced in a study of blood T cells in healthy people across ages. PCR was performed a second time for about 7 to 11 cycles using a sample-barcoded 5' primer and a J-beta primer mix. TCRdb analysed the 5' RACE reads with MiXCR anew, one entry per CDR3 protein. The data hold about 780,000 distinct CDR3 sequences, with roughly 25% observed a single time. This same sample was also taken into another study, of T cells of mothers and their children.

Sequences were obtained from blood. The receptors were gathered from a boy younger than 18 in good health.

CDR3 nucleotides: TGTGCCAGCAGTTACGGGGATAATTCACCCCTCCACTTT. Protein product: CASSYGDNSPLHF. The rearrangement joins TRBV6-2 or TRBV6-3 to TRBJ1-6, with D unclear. The CDR3 is 13 residues long. Per germline, CDR1 MNHEY and CDR2 SVGEGT. V dropped 2 bases and J dropped 5 bases, with 4 bases sitting between them.

This clonotype was found a few times. V gene TRBV21-1 combines with J gene TRBJ2-5; the table's D call TRBD2 went unverified against the DNA. TRBV21-1 is assigned pseudogene status. This CDR3 has 14 residues. In nucleotides, the CDR3 is TGTGCCAGCAGCAAAGCAGGGCTCCAAGAGACCCAGTACTTC. Protein: CASSKAGLQETQYF.

The CDR3 DNA follows: TGCGCCAGCAGCCAATACAATGACAGGGCCGGTGAGCAGTTCTTC. The encoded protein is CASSQYNDRAGEQFF. The rearrangement uses TRBV4-1 and TRBJ2-1, with 7 bases fitting TRBD1. Germline CDR1 MGHRA, CDR2 YSYEKL. The CDR3 totals 15 residues. V lost 2 bases to trimming and J lost 9 bases; unmatched junction nucleotides: 10.

The CDR3 reads CASSSPNRVRDIQYF. The CDR3 DNA sequence: TGTGCCAGCAGTTCTCCAAACAGGGTTCGGGACATTCAGTACTTC. The gene calls are TRBV28 and TRBJ2-4; D possibly corresponds to TRBD1 (6 bases). The CDR3 is made up of 15 amino acids. The ends were cut back, 4 bases at V and 8 bases at J, with 18 bases in the middle. Germline loops: CDR1 MDHEN, CDR2 SYDVKM.

This clonotype was picked up a small number of times. The chain uses TRBV7-9 and TRBJ2-5; 9 bases agree with TRBD1. The trim removed 5 bases at V and 2 bases at J, leaving 6 bases unmatched. The germline gives CDR1 SEHNR, CDR2 FQNEAQ (reference sequence). This CDR3 spans 15 amino acids. This CDR3 is CASSTTGGIQETQYF. CDR3 sequence (DNA): TGTGCCAGCAGCACAACAGGGGGCATTCAAGAGACCCAGTACTTC.

J is TRBJ1-4 and V is TRBV2; TRBD1 matches 8 bases. CDR3 length: 14 amino acids. CDR1 is SNHLY and CDR2 is FYNNEI in the germline V gene. V was clipped by 4 bases and J by 6 bases; unmatched bases: 4. CDR3 in amino acids: CASSGGTGHEKLFF. The DNA for the CDR3 is TGTGCCAGCAGTGGAGGGACAGGTCATGAAAAACTGTTTTTT.

The chain carries TRBV12-3 or TRBV12-4 and TRBJ1-1; tentative D call: TRBD1 (6 bases). Trimming took 3 bases from V and 7 from J, leaving 18 bases between them. This CDR3 has 15 amino acids. In nucleotides, the CDR3 is TGTGCCAGCAGTTTCCTCGGAGGGGGTGACCTTGAAGCTTTCTTT. Translated: CASSFLGGGDLEAFF.

This sequence joins TRBV3-1 and TRBJ1-1; D gene unclear. The CDR3 extends over 12 amino acids. Trimming took off 5 bases at V and 8 bases at J, with 12 bases between the two ends. Germline-derived CDR1 and CDR2 are LGHDT and YNNKEL (reference sequence). This CDR3 reads CASSYVHTEAFF. The CDR3 region has the DNA TGTGCCAGCAGCTACGTACATACCGAAGCTTTCTTT.

The chain is built from TRBV2 and TRBJ1-1; D is uncertain. V was shortened by 7 bases and J by 6 bases, with 18 bases between the two germline ends. The V gene's germline CDR1 is SNHLY and CDR2 FYNNEI. This CDR3 comprises 14 residues. The CDR3 reads CASTNDGLYAEAFF. In DNA form, the CDR3 reads TGTGCCAGCACTAATGACGGTCTCTATGCTGAAGCTTTCTTT. Variable domain in full (rest from reference TRBV2 and TRBJ1-1): EPEVTQTPSHQVTQMGQEVILRCVPISNHLYFYWYRQILGQKVEFLVSFYNNEISEKSEIFDDQFSVERPDGSNFTLKIRSTKLEDSAMYFCASTNDGLYAEAFFGQGTRLTVV.

The chain has TRBV6-5 and TRBJ1-3, with unresolved D. The CDR3 consists of 15 residues. From germline, CDR1 is MNHEY and CDR2 SVGAGI. V shed 3 bases and J shed 4 bases, with 13 bases lying between them. The CDR3 loop is CASSYSPGIGNTIYF. As DNA, the CDR3 is TGTGCCAGCAGTTATTCCCCGGGAATAGGAAACACCATATATTTT.

This clonotype was seen a few times. The chain links TRBV5-1 to TRBJ2-2; D uncertain. This CDR3 region has 15 residues. Deletions cut 4 bases from V and 0 bases from J, with 10 bases between. CDR1 and CDR2 from the germline V gene are SGHRS and YFSETQ. The CDR3 is CASSPRHTNTGELFF. Here the CDR3 DNA reads TGCGCCAGCAGCCCGAGACACACGAACACCGGGGAGCTGTTTTTT.

The table lists this clonotype with a few counts. This sequence joins TRBV9 and TRBJ2-5; D possibly corresponds to TRBD2 (6 bases). Germline CDR1 is SGDLS and CDR2 is YYNGEE. This CDR3 contains 14 residues. V was clipped by 2 bases and J by 4 bases, with 12 bases between them. CDR3 amino acids: CASSVGSGIETQYF. CDR3 nucleotides: TGTGCCAGCAGCGTCGGTAGCGGAATAGAGACCCAGTACTTC.

The chain employs TRBV27 and TRBJ1-2; 8 nucleotides align to TRBD1. Losses at the gene ends were 5 bases for V and 6 bases for J; bases not matched to a gene: 2. The CDR3 sequence is 12 residues long. In germline, CDR1 is MNHEY, CDR2 SMNVEV (reference sequence). Here the CDR3 DNA reads TGTGCCAGCAGTGACAGGGGCAATGGCTACACCTTC. This codes for CASSDRGNGYTF.

This rearrangement joins TRBV5-1 to TRBJ2-7, with TRBD2 matching 7 bases. Germline CDR1 SGHRS, CDR2 YFSETQ. Trimming removed 0 bases from V and 5 bases from J; junction bases left unmatched: 5. This CDR3 region has 14 residues. The chain's CDR3 is CASSLVRGDHEQYF. The CDR3 DNA is TGCGCCAGCAGCTTGGTACGGGGGGACCACGAGCAGTACTTC.

This clonotype was observed a few times. V gene TRBV7-8 combines with J gene TRBJ1-5; D ambiguous. V lost 5 bases to trimming and J lost 6 bases, with 11 bases between them. The CDR3 has 13 residues. The germline V gene encodes CDR1 SGHVS and CDR2 FQNEAQ. The CDR3 DNA sequence: TGTGCCAGCAGCGGATCCGGGGTTCAGCCCCAGCATTTT. This sequence encodes CASSGSGVQPQHF.

The gene calls are TRBV15 and TRBJ2-2, with D possibly being TRBD1 (5 bases). The CDR3 runs 16 residues. CDR1 is LNHNV and CDR2 is YYDKDF in the germline V gene (reference sequence). The V end lost 0 bases, the J end lost 1 base, and 9 bases lay between the germline ends. CDR3: CATSRDRRGNTGELFF. The DNA for the CDR3 is TGTGCCACCAGCAGAGATCGAAGGGGGAACACCGGGGAGCTGTTTTTT.

The chain carries TRBV18 and TRBJ2-7; D gene ambiguous. The CDR3 runs 14 residues. CDR1 is KGHSH and CDR2 is LQKENI in the germline V gene. Trimming stripped 1 base from V and 2 bases from J, with 9 bases between. CDR3 sequence: CASSPLQKTYEQYF. The CDR3, as DNA: TGTGCCAGCTCACCACTCCAGAAGACCTACGAGCAGTACTTC.

This clonotype was seen a single time. V and J are TRBV20-1 and TRBJ1-1, with 8 bases aligning to TRBD1. Germline loops: CDR1 DFQATT, CDR2 SNEGSKA (reference sequence). The CDR3 runs 13 residues. With V trimmed by 5 bases and J by 4 bases, 6 bases remained unmatched. The CDR3 reads CSADRGWGTEAFF. In DNA, the CDR3 is TGCAGTGCTGACAGGGGTTGGGGCACTGAAGCTTTCTTT.

This clonotype was detected only a few times. The chain uses TRBV5-1 and TRBJ1-3; 8 bases agree with TRBD1. This CDR3 has 16 residues. After removal of 3 bases from V and 0 bases from J, the junction contained 5 bases not matched to a gene. The germline gives CDR1 SGHRS, CDR2 YFSETQ. The CDR3 spells CASSSNTGGSGNTIYF. The CDR3 DNA sequence: TGCGCCAGCAGCTCAAATACAGGGGGCTCTGGAAACACCATATATTTT.

A few counts support this clonotype. The chain carries TRBV20-1 and TRBJ2-5, with 11 nucleotides matching TRBD2. V was pared by 6 bases and J by 1 base, with 4 bases of the junction left unmatched. The CDR3 contains 14 residues. Germline CDR1 reads DFQATT; CDR2 reads SNEGSKA (reference sequence). CDR3 protein: CSAVGTSGQETQYF. Written as DNA, the CDR3 is TGCAGTGCGGTAGGGACTAGCGGCCAAGAGACCCAGTACTTC.

This clonotype was seen a few times. CDR3 sequence: CASRRDLGTEAFF. CDR3 nucleotide sequence: TGTGCCAGCCGGCGGGACCTTGGCACTGAAGCTTTCTTT. The chain couples TRBV6-6 to TRBJ1-1, with a weak D call TRBD1 (5 bases). The length of the CDR3 is 13 residues. The V gene's germline CDR1 is MNHNY and CDR2 SVGAGI (reference sequence). V was trimmed by 8 bases and J by 4 bases, leaving 14 bases between them.

In this sample, this clonotype turned up a few times. Sequence at one end of the junction differs from germline and may be a read error. The chain is built from TRBV27 and TRBJ2-1, with D tentatively TRBD1 (6 bases). The CDR3 runs to 13 residues. Germline lookup yields CDR1 MNHEY and CDR2 SMNVEV (reference sequence). CDR3 sequence reads: CASSDRSMDEQHF. DNA of the CDR3: TGTGCCAGCAGTGACAGGAGTATGGACGAGCAGCACTTC.

This clonotype was counted only a few times. The V call is TRBV20-1, the J call TRBJ2-1; perhaps TRBD1 as D (5 bases). CDR1 and CDR2 from the germline V gene are DFQATT and SNEGSKA (reference sequence). The CDR3 totals 12 residues. This CDR3 is CSVVGLDNEQFF. In DNA form, the CDR3 reads TGCAGCGTCGTGGGGCTCGACAATGAGCAGTTCTTC.

V gene TRBV10-2 combines with J gene TRBJ1-6; no clear D gene. This CDR3 region has 13 residues. Looked up from germline, CDR1 is WSHSY and CDR2 is SAAADI. Trimming stripped 7 bases from V and 13 bases from J, with 17 bases between. CDR3 protein: CASTVASINPLHF. In DNA form, the CDR3 reads TGCGCCAGCACTGTTGCCAGTATAAACCCCCTCCACTTT.

The chain combines TRBV6-1 with TRBJ2-3, with D hard to call. The germline V and J ends were trimmed by 6 bases and 6 bases, with 7 bases remaining between them. CDR1 and CDR2 (germline): MNHNS, SASEGT. This CDR3 is built from 11 residues. The CDR3 is CASRNGDTQYF. The CDR3 DNA reads TGTGCCAGCAGGAACGGGGATACGCAGTATTTT.

V and J are TRBV7-2 and TRBJ2-3; the match to TRBD2 covers 8 bases. CDR3 length: 15 residues. Germline assignment: CDR1 SGHTA and CDR2 FQGNSA. The V gene end was trimmed by 4 bases and the J gene end by 3 bases; junction bases not matched to a gene: 6. DNA for the CDR3: TGTGCCAGCAGCTGGAGCGGGGGACCAACAGATACGCAGTATTTT. Translation gives CASSWSGGPTDTQYF.

The rearrangement links TRBV12-3 or TRBV12-4 to TRBJ2-1; D call uncertain. The DNA end is a closer match to TRBJ2-5, so the J assignment may be wrong. CDR3 length: 13 residues. The CDR3 protein is CASTHTARQTQYF. As DNA, the CDR3 is TGTGCCAGCACCCACACCGCCCGGCAGACCCAGTACTTC.

About this clonotype itself: The missing conserved phenylalanine or tryptophan at the end of this CDR3 makes a read error likely. The chain employs TRBV20-1 and TRBJ1-1; 9 positions match TRBD1. After removal of 4 bases from V and 4 bases from J, the junction contained 10 bases not matched to a gene. The CDR3 runs 15 residues. Germline CDR1 is DFQATT and CDR2 is SNEGSKA (reference sequence). The CDR3 nucleotides are TGCAGTGCTACTATACCTGACAGGGGGGGCACTGAAGCTTTCCTT. This translates into CSATIPDRGGTEAFL.

This chain connects TRBV6-2 or TRBV6-3 to TRBJ1-5; no firm D call. This CDR3 spans 14 amino acids. The V gene lost 2 bases and the J gene lost 3 bases, with 8 bases spanning the gap. Germline CDR1 MNHEY, CDR2 SVGEGT. DNA of the CDR3: TGTGCCAGCAGTTACACCGCACCCAATCAGCCCCAGCATTTT. This translates into CASSYTAPNQPQHF.

In this sample, this clonotype turned up a few times. The genes are TRBV6-4 and TRBJ2-6, with TRBD2 matching over 8 bases. This CDR3 region has 16 residues. From germline, CDR1 is MRHNA and CDR2 SNTAGT. With 6 bases clipped from V and 0 bases from J, the junction kept 4 bases outside the gene matches. The CDR3 protein is CASSREGGSGANVLTF. As DNA, the CDR3 is TGTGCCAGCAGCCGGGAGGGAGGCTCTGGGGCCAACGTCCTGACTTTC.

This chain links TRBV2 with TRBJ1-1; D gene unclear. Trimming left V 9 bases short and J 6 bases short, with 17 bases between. This CDR3 comprises 13 residues. Germline values: CDR1 SNHLY, CDR2 FYNNEI. DNA of the CDR3: TGTGCCAGTAAGTGGAGCCCCGGTTCTGAAGCTTTCTTT. It codes for CASKWSPGSEAFF.